Each of the 13 T cell receptor beta chains below was sequenced from the same sample in a study of blood T cell repertoires in COVID-19. Some clones are missing from TCRdb's copy, which holds only in-frame ones; the method was immunoSEQ multiplex PCR. The sample consists of 70,000 or so clones, roughly 86% of them appearing once. Sequencing was done on a sample of peripheral blood. The receptors here all came from a woman between 55 and 75 years old with acute or convalescent COVID-19.

As DNA, the CDR3 is TGCGCCAGCAGCGGGACAGGGGATAGCAATCAGCCCCAGCATTTT. Its translation is CASSGTGDSNQPQHF. V is TRBV5-1 and J is TRBJ1-5; 10 positions match TRBD1. J gave up 0 bases and V 4 bases, and 1 base lay outside the gene matches. The CDR3 runs 15 residues. Germline values: CDR1 SGHRS, CDR2 YFSETQ.

V and J are TRBV11-2 and TRBJ2-7, with D unresolved. Per the germline V gene, CDR1 is SGHAT and CDR2 is FQNNGV. The ends were cut back, 4 bases at V and 7 bases at J, with 11 bases in the middle. The CDR3 length is 12 residues. CDR3: CASSSPLREQYF. The CDR3 DNA is TGTGCCAGCAGCTCCCCCTTACGGGAGCAGTACTTC.

This sequence joins TRBV5-8 and TRBJ2-3, with unresolved D. The CDR3 spans 11 residues. CDR1 is SGHTS, CDR2 YDEGEE, per germline. Trimming removed 2 bases from V and 10 bases from J, with 8 bases in between. The CDR3 region is CASSFGVAQYF. The CDR3 coding sequence is TGTGCCAGCAGCTTCGGAGTTGCGCAGTATTTT.

In this sample, this clone turned up once. The chain employs TRBV19 and TRBJ2-2; 8 bases are a match to TRBD1. This CDR3 has 15 amino acids. V shed 4 bases and J 7 bases; nucleotides not matched to a gene: 8. Germline-derived CDR1 and CDR2 are LNHDA and SQIVND (reference sequence). CDR3 nucleotides: TGTGCCAGTAGTACCGGGACAGGTGTTGGCGGGGAGCTGTTTTTT. This codes for CASSTGTGVGGELFF.

The chain carries TRBV3-1 (or the pseudogene TRBV3-2) and TRBJ2-1, with D tentatively TRBD1 (6 bases). The CDR3 length is 11 residues. V lost 5 bases to trimming and J lost 9 bases, with 8 bases between them. Germline CDR1 and CDR2: LGHDT and YNNKEL (reference sequence). The chain's CDR3 is CASSLGAEQFF. DNA for the CDR3: TGTGCCAGCAGCTTGGGGGCTGAGCAGTTCTTC.

The chain is built from TRBV5-1 and TRBJ2-3, with 8 nucleotides matching TRBD1. Trimming took 4 bases from V and 3 from J; bases not matched to a gene: 7. This CDR3 region has 15 residues. CDR1 SGHRS and CDR2 YFSETQ come from the germline V gene. The CDR3 is CASSLDRALTDTQYF. The CDR3 DNA is TGCGCCAGCAGCCTGGACAGGGCGTTGACAGATACGCAGTATTTT.

V usage is TRBV29-1 and J usage is TRBJ2-3, with 8 bases aligning to TRBD1. V dropped 5 bases and J dropped 2; count of bases not matched to a gene: 6. Per germline, CDR1 SQVTM and CDR2 ANQGSEA. The CDR3 is 14 residues long. This CDR3 is CSVTGTGDTDTQYF. For the CDR3, the DNA is TGCAGCGTTACCGGGACAGGTGACACAGATACGCAGTATTTT.

The chain's CDR3 is CASSARGGSYNEQFF. In DNA form, the CDR3 reads TGTGCCAGCAGCGCTCGCGGGGGCTCCTACAATGAGCAGTTCTTC. The chain is built from TRBV9 and TRBJ2-1, with 7 bases fitting TRBD2. The germline V gene encodes CDR1 SGDLS and CDR2 YYNGEE. This CDR3 has 15 residues. With V trimmed by 3 bases and J by 0 bases, 3 bases remained unmatched.

The J gene is TRBJ2-3, the V gene TRBV9; 8 bases are shared with TRBD2. Unmatched junction bases numbered 5, after V lost 4 bases and J lost 4 bases. The CDR3 is 14 amino acids. CDR1 is SGDLS, CDR2 YYNGEE, per germline. CDR3 nucleotides: TGTGCCAGCAGCTCCCGGGGGGGGTCAGATACGCAGTATTTT. Its translation is CASSSRGGSDTQYF.

This chain links TRBV10-3 with TRBJ2-2; no clear D. The CDR3 has 14 amino acids. V shed 0 bases and J shed 10 bases, with 12 bases lying between them. Germline V gives CDR1 ENHRY, CDR2 SYGVKD. CDR3 coding DNA: TGTGCCATCAGTGAGTCCGAGGTTCCCGAGGAGCTGTTTTTT. Translation gives CAISESEVPEELFF.

The chain employs TRBV3-1 (or the pseudogene TRBV3-2) and TRBJ2-2; no clear D. There are 14 residues in the CDR3. Germline loops: CDR1 LGHDT, CDR2 YNNKEL (reference sequence). Deletions cut 0 bases from V and 5 bases from J, with 7 bases between. CDR3 in amino acids: CASSQEHRTGELFF. DNA of the CDR3: TGTGCCAGCAGCCAAGAGCACAGAACCGGGGAGCTGTTTTTT.

The gene calls are TRBV7-8 and TRBJ1-2; TRBD1 agrees at 9 bases. Germline CDR1 and CDR2: SGHVS and FQNEAQ. This CDR3 spans 14 amino acids. Trimming removed 3 bases from V and 8 bases from J; junction bases left unmatched: 7. CDR3 bases: TGTGCCAGCAGCTTGGCACAGGGGGCGGGAGGCTACACCTTC. Its protein product is CASSLAQGAGGYTF.

The rearrangement joins TRBV4-1 to TRBJ2-3; 12 bases line up with TRBD2. This CDR3 contains 19 residues. Losses at the gene ends were 0 bases for V and 5 bases for J; bases not matched to a gene: 12. CDR1 and CDR2 (germline): MGHRA, YSYEKL. The CDR3 bases are TGCGCCAGCAGCCAAGACGCCGTGGGACTAGCGGGTGTTAAAGATACGCAGTATTTT. This translates into CASSQDAVGLAGVKDTQYF.